This is a list of T cell receptor beta chains from one sample in a study of cytomegalovirus exposure and HLA in healthy donors. TCRdb keeps only in-frame clones here, not all; method: immunoSEQ multiplex PCR. The sample lists roughly 34,000 clones; 80% to 90% were seen once. Sample: PBMCs. The source is a woman under 30 in good health and CMV-seronegative. Both conserved end residues are part of each CDR3. The D gene is left open where the match is weak. Clone size, where shown, is once, few, many, or a class for clones that have expanded.

V,D,size,length,J,CDR3,DNA
TRBV7-2,TRBD2,-,16,TRBJ2-1,CASSLLAGALYNEQFF,TGTGCCAGCAGCCTACTAGCGGGGGCCCTTTACAATGAGCAGTTCTTC
TRBV5-1,TRBD1,-,18,TRBJ1-3,CASSPGTGGFSSGNTIYF,TGCGCCAGCAGCCCCGGGACAGGGGGTTTCTCCTCTGGAAACACCATATATTTT
TRBV29-1,TRBD1,few,13,TRBJ2-7,CSVDRQGAGEQYF,TGCAGCGTTGATAGACAGGGGGCTGGCGAGCAGTACTTC
TRBV2,-,-,12,TRBJ2-3,CASRDFTDTQYF,TGTGCCAGCAGGGACTTCACAGATACGCAGTATTTT
TRBV5-6,TRBD2,-,17,TRBJ2-5,CASSDSRTSGIQETQYF,TGTGCCAGCAGCGATAGTAGGACTAGCGGAATCCAAGAGACCCAGTACTTC
TRBV6-5,TRBD1,-,13,TRBJ1-1,CASKGVQGTEAFF,TGTGCCAGCAAAGGGGTACAGGGGACTGAAGCTTTCTTT
TRBV27,TRBD2,-,14,TRBJ2-7,CASSFFSPGGEQYF,TGTGCCAGCAGTTTCTTCTCTCCGGGGGGCGAGCAGTACTTC
TRBV28,-,-,13,TRBJ1-3,CASSNYSGNTIYF,TGTGCCAGCTCCAACTACTCTGGAAACACCATATATTTT
TRBV2,-,-,15,TRBJ2-1,CASSERGAHYIEQFF,TGTGCCAGCAGTGAGCGCGGGGCTCATTATATTGAGCAGTTCTTC
TRBV6-4,-,-,13,TRBJ2-4,CASSVDREGIQYF,TGTGCCAGCAGTGTGGACAGGGAGGGCATTCAGTACTTC
TRBV4-3,-,-,13,TRBJ1-1,CASSQDGATEAFF,TGCGCCAGCAGCCAAGATGGGGCCACTGAAGCTTTCTTT
TRBV28,TRBD1,-,12,TRBJ1-2,CASNRGTDGYTF,TGTGCCAGCAACAGGGGAACTGATGGCTACACCTTC
TRBV5-1,TRBD1,-,13,TRBJ1-2,CASSAGQGSGYTF,TGCGCCAGCAGCGCGGGACAGGGCTCTGGCTACACCTTC
TRBV19,-,-,15,TRBJ1-1,CASTPRVPLNTEAFF,TGTGCCAGTACCCCAAGAGTCCCGTTGAACACTGAAGCTTTCTTT
TRBV7-9,-,-,15,TRBJ2-1,CASSLGLVSYNEQFF,TGTGCCAGCAGCTTAGGACTAGTCTCCTACAATGAGCAGTTCTTC
TRBV13,TRBD2,once,16,TRBJ2-1,CASSSVSGRSDNEQFF,TGTGCCAGCAGCTCAGTTAGCGGGAGGTCTGACAATGAGCAGTTCTTC
TRBV15,-,few,13,TRBJ1-3,CATSEQRGNTIYF,TGTGCCACCAGCGAACAAAGAGGAAACACCATATATTTT
TRBV6-4,-,-,15,TRBJ2-3,CASSDSDSPLDTQYF,TGTGCCAGCAGTGACTCGGACAGCCCTTTGGATACGCAGTATTTT
TRBV7-9,TRBD2,-,15,TRBJ2-2,CASPPGRETTGELFF,TGTGCCAGCCCCCCGGGGCGGGAGACCACCGGGGAGCTGTTTTTT
TRBV14,TRBD1,once,16,TRBJ2-5,CANSPQRQGIAETQYF,TGTGCCAACAGCCCCCAGAGACAGGGGATCGCAGAGACCCAGTACTTC
TRBV7-9,-,-,14,TRBJ2-3,CASSLAAGADTQYF,TGTGCCAGCAGCTTAGCGGCAGGGGCAGATACGCAGTATTTT
TRBV10-3,-,-,15,TRBJ1-1,CAISEPRGGITEAFF,TGTGCCATCAGTGAGCCCCGGGGGGGCATCACTGAAGCTTTCTTT
TRBV5-1,TRBD2,once,15,TRBJ2-5,CASSLGSGGDETQYF,TGCGCCAGCAGCTTGGGCTCGGGAGGGGATGAGACCCAGTACTTC
TRBV10-3,TRBD1,-,15,TRBJ1-2,CAITTGQGANYGYPF,TGTGCCATCACCACAGGACAGGGGGCGAACTATGGCTACCCCTTC
TRBV10-3,TRBD2,-,16,TRBJ2-3,CAISERLALSTDTQYF,TGTGCCATCAGTGAACGACTAGCTCTTAGCACAGATACGCAGTATTTT
TRBV5-1,-,-,15,TRBJ2-2,CASRPGTQNTGELFF,TGCGCCAGCAGACCCGGGACACAGAACACCGGGGAGCTGTTTTTT
TRBV7-6,TRBD1,few,15,TRBJ2-3,CASSSGQGVADTQYF,TGTGCCAGCAGCTCCGGACAGGGGGTAGCAGATACGCAGTATTTT
TRBV13,-,-,14,TRBJ2-7,CASSFGGPAYEQYF,TGTGCCAGCAGCTTTGGCGGGCCTGCCTACGAGCAGTACTTC